The 21 T cell receptor beta chains in this list originate from one sample, sequenced in a study of T-cell memory formation after mild COVID-19. Each CDR3 protein gets one entry after TCRdb re-called the 5' RACE reads with MiXCR. The table has a few hundred thousand distinct CDR3 sequences, 15% to 20% seen once. The sequencing input was PBMCs or a T cell subset sorted from them (not recorded which). These receptors were taken from a man between 18 and 29 years old who had mild COVID-19 (a few samples of this study predate the infection). Cell type and time point are not known.

This clonotype was detected a few times. The chain combines TRBV4-2 with TRBJ1-2, with no clear D. Trimming left V 4 bases short and J 2 bases short, with 8 bases between. Germline-derived CDR1 and CDR2 are LGHNA and YNFKEQ. The CDR3 length is 13 residues. CDR3 residues: CASSPDVNYGYTF. CDR3 DNA: TGTGCCAGCAGCCCTGATGTGAACTATGGCTACACCTTC.

This clonotype has ten or more counts. This chain links TRBV20-1 with TRBJ1-5; D unresolved. CDR1 and CDR2 (germline): DFQATT, SNEGSKA (reference sequence). CDR3 size: 12 residues. The V gene lost 3 bases and the J gene lost 7 bases, with 10 bases spanning the gap. The DNA of the CDR3 is TGCAGTGCTAGCCCCACGTTCCAGCCCCAGCATTTT. Translated: CSASPTFQPQHF.

The rearrangement links TRBV11-2 to TRBJ2-3; TRBD2 matches 7 bases. This CDR3 is built from 16 residues. From germline, CDR1 is SGHAT and CDR2 FQNNGV. Trimming at V came to 3 bases and at J to 3 bases, leaving 9 bases not matched to a gene. The CDR3 is CASSFLVGGGTDTQYF. For the CDR3, the DNA is TGTGCCAGCAGCTTTTTGGTGGGGGGGGGAACAGATACGCAGTATTTT.

This chain connects TRBV10-1 to TRBJ2-3; TRBD1 is a possible D gene (7 bases). The germline V gene encodes CDR1 WNHNN and CDR2 SYGVQD (reference sequence). V was pared by 4 bases and J by 5 bases, with 16 bases between. CDR3 length: 15 amino acids. CDR3 bases: TGCGCCAGCAGTGGGGCGGGACAGCAAAGAGATACGCAGTATTTT. Amino acid sequence: CASSGAGQQRDTQYF.

This clonotype was counted a few times. V gene TRBV27 combines with J gene TRBJ1-5; 7 nucleotides align to TRBD1. J gave up 1 base and V 6 bases, and 15 bases lay outside the gene matches. The CDR3 runs 18 residues. Per the germline V gene, CDR1 is MNHEY and CDR2 is SMNVEV (reference sequence). The CDR3 loop is CASSRLDRDLGSNQPQHF. In DNA, the CDR3 is TGTGCCAGCAGCCGATTAGACAGGGATCTTGGAAGCAATCAGCCCCAGCATTTT.

Many counts were recorded for this clonotype. The chain is built from TRBV7-9 and TRBJ2-5; a weak D match, TRBD1 (5 bases). From germline, CDR1 is SEHNR and CDR2 FQNEAQ (reference sequence). CDR3 length: 15 residues. Trimming took off 1 base at V and 1 base at J, with 10 bases between the two ends. The DNA of the CDR3 is TGTGCCAGCAGCTTAGGCGCAGGGTCCCAAGAGACCCAGTACTTC. Encoded protein: CASSLGAGSQETQYF.

The J gene is TRBJ2-7, the V gene TRBV20-1; D gene ambiguous. Germline lookup yields CDR1 DFQATT and CDR2 SNEGSKA (reference sequence). This CDR3 has 14 residues. V shed 5 bases and J shed 4 bases, with 18 bases lying between them. The CDR3, as DNA: TGCAGTGCTCAGGACCTGGGGATTGGGTACGAGCAGTACTTC. Residues: CSAQDLGIGYEQYF.

Only a few counts were recorded for this clonotype. V and J are TRBV2 and TRBJ1-1, with D unclear. Germline loops: CDR1 SNHLY, CDR2 FYNNEI. The ends were cut back, 1 base at V and 1 base at J, with 25 bases in the middle. CDR3 length: 20 residues. The CDR3 loop reads CASSEGATRSRRLGNTEAFF. CDR3 nucleotide sequence: TGTGCCAGCAGTGAAGGTGCCACGAGGTCGAGGAGGCTTGGGAACACTGAAGCTTTCTTT.

Only a few counts were recorded for this clonotype. The chain employs TRBV20-1 and TRBJ2-1; 12 bases align to TRBD2. The CDR3 is made up of 14 amino acids. V lost 1 base, J lost 10 bases, and 5 bases stayed unmatched. Germline V gene data show CDR1 as DFQATT and CDR2 as SNEGSKA (reference sequence). CDR3 DNA sequence: TGCAGTGCTAGAGGACTAGCGGGGGTCGAGGAGCAGTTCTTC. Its protein is CSARGLAGVEEQFF.

V gene TRBV15 combines with J gene TRBJ2-1; 9 bases agree with TRBD2. Germline CDR1 is LNHNV and CDR2 is YYDKDF (reference sequence). This CDR3 has 15 amino acids. Trimming at V came to 0 bases and at J to 7 bases, leaving 4 bases not matched to a gene. CDR3 DNA sequence: TGTGCCACCAGCAGAGATAGCGGGGGAAGGAATGAGCAGTTCTTC. It is translated as CATSRDSGGRNEQFF.

The chain is built from TRBV5-1 and TRBJ2-1; D gene unclear. Looked up from germline, CDR1 is SGHRS and CDR2 is YFSETQ. The CDR3 runs 14 residues. The germline V and J ends were trimmed by 2 bases and 4 bases, with 10 bases remaining between them. This CDR3 reads CASSLRTQYNEQFF. In DNA, the CDR3 is TGCGCCAGCAGCTTACGGACGCAATACAATGAGCAGTTCTTC. Combining the CDR3 with reference TRBV5-1 and TRBJ2-1 gives the whole variable domain KAGVTQTPRYLIKTRGQQVTLSCSPISGHRSVSWYQQTPGQGLQFLFEYFSETQRNKGNFPGRFSGRQFSNSRSEMNVSTLELGDSALYLCASSLRTQYNEQFFGPGTRLTVL.

V usage is TRBV20-1 and J usage is TRBJ2-1; D not certain. V was trimmed by 1 base and J by 8 bases, leaving 9 bases between them. CDR3 length: 12 residues. Germline V gives CDR1 DFQATT, CDR2 SNEGSKA (reference sequence). CDR3 protein: CSARGAVYEQFF. CDR3 coding DNA: TGCAGTGCTAGAGGAGCAGTTTATGAGCAGTTCTTC.

The rearrangement joins TRBV7-6 to TRBJ2-3, with 8 bases matching TRBD2. The length of the CDR3 is 15 residues. Per germline, CDR1 SGHVS and CDR2 FNYEAQ. The V gene end was trimmed by 5 bases and the J gene end by 4 bases; junction bases not matched to a gene: 8. Written as DNA, the CDR3 is TGTGCCAGCAGCCGGACTAGCAGTCAACCAGATACGCAGTATTTT. Its protein is CASSRTSSQPDTQYF.

This clonotype was seen a handful of times. The V call is TRBV11-2, the J call TRBJ1-2; D is uncertain. Germline CDR1 reads SGHAT; CDR2 reads FQNNGV. The CDR3 has 15 amino acids. Trimming removed 1 base from V and 3 bases from J, with 12 bases in between. The DNA for the CDR3 is TGTGCCAGCAGCTTAGTTCCGGGAGGTTACTATGGCTACACCTTC. Protein sequence: CASSLVPGGYYGYTF.

This clonotype has just a few counts. This chain uses TRBV6-5 with TRBJ1-1; D gene unclear. This CDR3 region has 15 residues. V dropped 0 bases and J dropped 0 bases, with 8 bases sitting between them. Germline values: CDR1 MNHEY, CDR2 SVGAGI. CDR3 DNA: TGTGCCAGCAGTTACTCGGGTACCATGAACACTGAAGCTTTCTTT. Translating gives CASSYSGTMNTEAFF.

This clonotype came up many times. The rearrangement links TRBV2 to TRBJ2-7; D may be TRBD2 (5 bases). Germline V gene sequence: CDR1 SNHLY, CDR2 FYNNEI. CDR3 length: 13 amino acids. The ends were cut back, 8 bases at V and 3 bases at J, with 14 bases in the middle. In nucleotides, the CDR3 is TGTGCCAGCGGAGTAGGCCGGGACTACGAGCAGTACGTC. Amino acids: CASGVGRDYEQYV.

This clonotype occurred many times. The rearrangement joins TRBV5-1 to TRBJ2-5; the match to TRBD2 covers 12 bases. Germline assignment: CDR1 SGHRS and CDR2 YFSETQ. This CDR3 is 15 amino acids long. V was clipped by 6 bases and J by 5 bases; unmatched bases: 8. The CDR3 here is CASIPGLAGLETQYF. CDR3 coding DNA: TGCGCCAGCATTCCGGGACTAGCGGGCCTGGAGACCCAGTACTTC.

This clonotype was observed a few times. This rearrangement joins TRBV4-2 to TRBJ2-3; D call uncertain. The CDR3 totals 13 residues. Germline lookup yields CDR1 LGHNA and CDR2 YNFKEQ. The V gene lost 0 bases and the J gene lost 9 bases, with 10 bases spanning the gap. The CDR3: CASSQDGPQTQYF. In DNA form, the CDR3 reads TGTGCCAGCAGCCAAGACGGGCCCCAAACGCAGTATTTT.

The chain links TRBV7-7 to TRBJ2-5, with D perhaps TRBD1 (7 bases). CDR1 is SSHAT and CDR2 is FNYEAQ in the germline V gene (reference sequence). Trimming shortened V by 4 bases and J by 2 bases, and 14 bases separated the two germline ends. CDR3 length equals 15 residues. The CDR3 sequence: CASSSGRTGQETQYF. The CDR3, as DNA: TGTGCCAGCAGCTCAGGGAGGACAGGTCAAGAGACCCAGTACTTC.

This clonotype was recorded a few times. The gene calls are TRBV4-2 and TRBJ1-2; TRBD1 agrees at 8 bases. With 6 bases clipped from V and 6 bases from J, the junction kept 9 bases outside the gene matches. The CDR3 has 14 amino acids. CDR1 LGHNA and CDR2 YNFKEQ come from the germline V gene. The DNA of the CDR3 is TGTGCCAGCAGTCTGGACAGGGTTGATGATGGCTACACCTTC. Its protein product is CASSLDRVDDGYTF.

This clonotype was counted at least ten times. V is TRBV7-9 and J is TRBJ2-2; 9 nucleotides line up with TRBD1. J was trimmed by 0 bases and V by 3 bases; bases with no gene match: 5. Germline assignment: CDR1 SEHNR and CDR2 FQNEAQ (reference sequence). The CDR3 runs to 17 residues. The CDR3 nucleotides are TGTGCCAGCAGCTTCCCGACAGGGGGATCGAACACCGGGGAGCTGTTTTTT. This sequence encodes CASSFPTGGSNTGELFF. Combining the CDR3 with reference TRBV7-9 and TRBJ2-2 gives the whole variable domain DTGVSQNPRHKITKRGQNVTFRCDPISEHNRLYWYRQTLGQGPEFLTYFQNEAQLEKSRLLSDRFSAERPKGSFSTLEIQRTEQGDSAMYLCASSFPTGGSNTGELFFGEGSRLTVL.